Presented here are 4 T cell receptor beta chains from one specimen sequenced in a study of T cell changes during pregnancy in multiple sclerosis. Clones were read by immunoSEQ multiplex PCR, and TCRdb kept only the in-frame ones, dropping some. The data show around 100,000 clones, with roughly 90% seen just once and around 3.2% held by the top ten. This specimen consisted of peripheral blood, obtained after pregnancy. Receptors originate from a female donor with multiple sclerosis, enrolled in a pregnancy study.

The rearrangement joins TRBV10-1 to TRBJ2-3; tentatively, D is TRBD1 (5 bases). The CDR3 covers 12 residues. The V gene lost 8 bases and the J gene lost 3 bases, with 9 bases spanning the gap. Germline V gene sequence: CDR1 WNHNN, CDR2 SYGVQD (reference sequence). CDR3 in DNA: TGCGCCAGCCCCAGGGATACAGATACGCAGTATTTT. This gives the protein CASPRDTDTQYF.

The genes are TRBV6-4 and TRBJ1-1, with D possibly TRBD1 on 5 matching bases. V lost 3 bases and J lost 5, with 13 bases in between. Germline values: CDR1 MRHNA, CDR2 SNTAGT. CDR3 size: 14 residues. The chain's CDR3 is CASSEGEAGTEAFF. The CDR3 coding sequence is TGTGCCAGCAGTGAGGGGGAGGCAGGGACTGAAGCTTTCTTT.

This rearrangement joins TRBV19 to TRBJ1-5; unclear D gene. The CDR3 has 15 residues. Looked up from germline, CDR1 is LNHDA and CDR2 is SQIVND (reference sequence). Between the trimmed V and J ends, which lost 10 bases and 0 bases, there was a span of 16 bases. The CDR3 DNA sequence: TGTGCCACCAACCACCTATTAGCTAGCAATCAGCCCCAGCATTTT. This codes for CATNHLLASNQPQHF. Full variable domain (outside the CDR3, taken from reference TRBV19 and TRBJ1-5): DGGITQSPKYLFRKEGQNVTLSCEQNLNHDAMYWYRQDPGQGLRLIYYSQIVNDFQKGDIAEGYSVSREKKESFPLTVTSAQKNPTAFYLCATNHLLASNQPQHFGDGTRLSIL.

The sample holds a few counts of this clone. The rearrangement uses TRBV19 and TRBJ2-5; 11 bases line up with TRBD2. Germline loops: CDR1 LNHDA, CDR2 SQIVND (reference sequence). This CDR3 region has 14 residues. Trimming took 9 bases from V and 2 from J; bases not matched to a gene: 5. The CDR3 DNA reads TGTGCCAGCCAGGGACTAGCGGATCAAGAGACCCAGTACTTC. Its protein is CASQGLADQETQYF.